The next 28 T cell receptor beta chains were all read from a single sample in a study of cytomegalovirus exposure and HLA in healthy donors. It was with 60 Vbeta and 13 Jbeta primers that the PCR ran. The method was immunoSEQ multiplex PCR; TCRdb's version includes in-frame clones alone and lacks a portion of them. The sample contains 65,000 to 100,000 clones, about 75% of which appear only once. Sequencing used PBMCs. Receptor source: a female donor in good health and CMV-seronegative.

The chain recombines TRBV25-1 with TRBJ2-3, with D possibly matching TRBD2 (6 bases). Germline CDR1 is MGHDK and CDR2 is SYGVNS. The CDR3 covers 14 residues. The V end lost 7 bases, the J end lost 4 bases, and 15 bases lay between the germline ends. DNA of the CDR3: TGTGCCAGCATGGGAGGACTGTTGGCAGATACGCAGTATTTT. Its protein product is CASMGGLLADTQYF.

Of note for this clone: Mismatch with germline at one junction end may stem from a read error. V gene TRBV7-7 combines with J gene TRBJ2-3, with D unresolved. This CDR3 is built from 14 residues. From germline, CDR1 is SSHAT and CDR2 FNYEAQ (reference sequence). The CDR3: CASSQTTSTDTQYF. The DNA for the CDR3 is TGTGCTAGCAGCCAGACGACTAGCACAGATACGCAGTATTTT.

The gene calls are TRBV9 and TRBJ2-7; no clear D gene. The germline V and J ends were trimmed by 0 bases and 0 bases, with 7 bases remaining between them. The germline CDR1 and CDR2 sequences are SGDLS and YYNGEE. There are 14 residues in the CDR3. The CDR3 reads CASSVGDISYEQYF. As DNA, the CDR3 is TGTGCCAGCAGCGTAGGAGACATCTCCTACGAGCAGTACTTC. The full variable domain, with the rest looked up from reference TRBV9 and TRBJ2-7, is DSGVTQTPKHLITATGQRVTLRCSPRSGDLSVYWYQQSLDQGLQFLIQYYNGEERAKGNILERFSAQQFPDLHSELNLSSLELGDSALYFCASSVGDISYEQYFGPGTRLTVT.

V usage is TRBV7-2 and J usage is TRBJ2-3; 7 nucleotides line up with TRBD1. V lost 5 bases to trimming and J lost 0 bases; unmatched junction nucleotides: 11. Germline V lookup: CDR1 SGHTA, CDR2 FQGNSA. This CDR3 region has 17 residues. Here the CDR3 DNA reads TGTGCCAGCAGCCATCACGGGACAGCGCTTAGCACAGATACGCAGTATTTT. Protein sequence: CASSHHGTALSTDTQYF.

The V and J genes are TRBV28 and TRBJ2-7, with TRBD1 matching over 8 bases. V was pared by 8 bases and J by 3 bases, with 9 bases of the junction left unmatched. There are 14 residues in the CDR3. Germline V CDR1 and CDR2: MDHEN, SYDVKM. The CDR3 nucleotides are TGTGCCAGCTCCCTGACAGGGGAAATCTACGAGCAGTACTTC. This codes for CASSLTGEIYEQYF.

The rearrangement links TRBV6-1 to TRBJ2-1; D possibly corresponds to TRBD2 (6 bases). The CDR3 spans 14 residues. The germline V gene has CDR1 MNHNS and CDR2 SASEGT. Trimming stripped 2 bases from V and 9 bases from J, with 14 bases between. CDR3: CASSEFARGGEQFF. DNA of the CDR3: TGTGCCAGCAGTGAATTTGCGCGGGGTGGTGAGCAGTTCTTC.

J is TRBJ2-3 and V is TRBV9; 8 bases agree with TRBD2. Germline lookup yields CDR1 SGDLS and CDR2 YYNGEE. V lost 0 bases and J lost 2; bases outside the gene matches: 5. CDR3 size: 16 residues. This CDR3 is CASSVGGGGNTDTQYF. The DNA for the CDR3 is TGTGCCAGCAGCGTAGGAGGCGGGGGGAACACAGATACGCAGTATTTT. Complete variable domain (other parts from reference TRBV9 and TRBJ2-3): DSGVTQTPKHLITATGQRVTLRCSPRSGDLSVYWYQQSLDQGLQFLIQYYNGEERAKGNILERFSAQQFPDLHSELNLSSLELGDSALYFCASSVGGGGNTDTQYFGPGTRLTVL.

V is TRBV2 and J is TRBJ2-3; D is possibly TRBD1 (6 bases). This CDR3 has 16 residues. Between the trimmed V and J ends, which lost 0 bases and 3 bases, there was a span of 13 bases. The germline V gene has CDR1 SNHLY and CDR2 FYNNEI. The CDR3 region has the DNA TGTGCCAGCAGTGAAGCGGGGGACACCTTAACAGATACGCAGTATTTT. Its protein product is CASSEAGDTLTDTQYF. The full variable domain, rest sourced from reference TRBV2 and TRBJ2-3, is EPEVTQTPSHQVTQMGQEVILRCVPISNHLYFYWYRQILGQKVEFLVSFYNNEISEKSEIFDDQFSVERPDGSNFTLKIRSTKLEDSAMYFCASSEAGDTLTDTQYFGPGTRLTVL.

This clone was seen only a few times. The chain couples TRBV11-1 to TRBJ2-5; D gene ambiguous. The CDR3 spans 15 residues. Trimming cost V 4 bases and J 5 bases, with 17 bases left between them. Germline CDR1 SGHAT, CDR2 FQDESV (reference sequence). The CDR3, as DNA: TGTGCCAGCAGCTACAGTTGGCCCCAACAGGAGACCCAGTACTTC. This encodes CASSYSWPQQETQYF.

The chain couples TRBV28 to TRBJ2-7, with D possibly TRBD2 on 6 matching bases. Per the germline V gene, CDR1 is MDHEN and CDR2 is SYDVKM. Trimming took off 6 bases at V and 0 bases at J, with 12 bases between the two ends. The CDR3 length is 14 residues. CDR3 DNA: TGTGCCAGCAGCCCCATGGGGGGCTCCTACGAGCAGTACTTC. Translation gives CASSPMGGSYEQYF.

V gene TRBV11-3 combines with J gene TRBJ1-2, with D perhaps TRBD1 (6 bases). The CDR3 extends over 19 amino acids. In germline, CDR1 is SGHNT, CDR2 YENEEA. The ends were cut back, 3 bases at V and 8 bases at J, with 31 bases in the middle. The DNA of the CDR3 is TGTGCCAGCAGCTTTGATCGTCATTGGGGCGTGGGCAGGGGCTGCGGCTACACCTTC. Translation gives CASSFDRHWGVGRGCGYTF.

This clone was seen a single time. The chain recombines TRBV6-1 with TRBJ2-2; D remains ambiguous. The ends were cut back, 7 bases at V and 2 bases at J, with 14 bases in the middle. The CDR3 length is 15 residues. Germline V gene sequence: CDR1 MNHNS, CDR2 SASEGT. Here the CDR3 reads CASKRDFLNTGELFF. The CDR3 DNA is TGTGCCAGCAAGAGAGATTTCTTAAACACCGGGGAGCTGTTTTTT.

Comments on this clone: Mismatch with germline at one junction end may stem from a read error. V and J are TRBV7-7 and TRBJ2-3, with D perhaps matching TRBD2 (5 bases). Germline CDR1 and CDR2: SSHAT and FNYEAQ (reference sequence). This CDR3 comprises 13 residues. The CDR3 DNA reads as TGTGCTAGCAGCTTAGGTGCGGGAGATACGCAGTATTTT. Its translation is CASSLGAGDTQYF.

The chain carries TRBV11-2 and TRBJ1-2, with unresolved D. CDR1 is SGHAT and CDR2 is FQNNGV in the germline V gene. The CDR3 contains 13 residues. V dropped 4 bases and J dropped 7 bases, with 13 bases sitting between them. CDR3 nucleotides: TGTGCCAGCAGCTACCCCGCGGAGGGTGGCTACACCTTC. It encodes CASSYPAEGGYTF.

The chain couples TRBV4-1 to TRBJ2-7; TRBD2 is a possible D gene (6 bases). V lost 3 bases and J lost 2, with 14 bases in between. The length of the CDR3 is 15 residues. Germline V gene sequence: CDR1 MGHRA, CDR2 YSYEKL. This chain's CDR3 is CASSQTGTGAYEQYF. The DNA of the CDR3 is TGCGCCAGCAGCCAGACCGGGACGGGAGCCTACGAGCAGTACTTC.

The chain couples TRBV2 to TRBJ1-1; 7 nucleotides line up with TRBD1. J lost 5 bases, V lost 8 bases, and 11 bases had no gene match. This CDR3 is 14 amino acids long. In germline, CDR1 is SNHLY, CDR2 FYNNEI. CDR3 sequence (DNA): TGTGCCAGCCAGACCGAGACAGGGATTACTGAAGCTTTCTTT. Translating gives CASQTETGITEAFF. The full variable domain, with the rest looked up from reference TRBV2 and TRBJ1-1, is EPEVTQTPSHQVTQMGQEVILRCVPISNHLYFYWYRQILGQKVEFLVSFYNNEISEKSEIFDDQFSVERPDGSNFTLKIRSTKLEDSAMYFCASQTETGITEAFFGQGTRLTVV.

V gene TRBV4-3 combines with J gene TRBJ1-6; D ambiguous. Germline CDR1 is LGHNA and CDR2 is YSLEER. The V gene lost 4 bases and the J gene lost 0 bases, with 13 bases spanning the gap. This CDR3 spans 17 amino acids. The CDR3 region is CASSPRLAASYNSPLHF. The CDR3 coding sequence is TGCGCCAGCAGCCCTAGGTTGGCGGCCTCCTATAATTCACCCCTCCACTTT.

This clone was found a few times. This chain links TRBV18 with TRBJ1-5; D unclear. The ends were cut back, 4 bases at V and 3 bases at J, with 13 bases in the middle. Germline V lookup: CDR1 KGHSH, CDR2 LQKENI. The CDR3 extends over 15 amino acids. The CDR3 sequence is CASSRLSSVNQPQHF. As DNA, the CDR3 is TGTGCCAGCTCACGACTTTCGTCAGTCAATCAGCCCCAGCATTTT.

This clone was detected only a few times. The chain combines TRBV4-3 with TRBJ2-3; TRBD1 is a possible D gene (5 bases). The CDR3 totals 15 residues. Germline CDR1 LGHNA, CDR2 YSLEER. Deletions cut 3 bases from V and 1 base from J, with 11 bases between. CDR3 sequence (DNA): TGCGCCAGCAGCCAGCAGGGTGGAGGCACAGATACGCAGTATTTT. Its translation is CASSQQGGGTDTQYF.

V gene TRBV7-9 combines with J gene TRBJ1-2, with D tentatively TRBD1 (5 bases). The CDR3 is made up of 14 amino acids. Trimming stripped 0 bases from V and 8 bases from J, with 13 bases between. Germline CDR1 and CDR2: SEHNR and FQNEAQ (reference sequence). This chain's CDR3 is CASSLAGRAYGYTF. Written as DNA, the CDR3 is TGTGCCAGCAGCTTAGCCGGCAGGGCTTACGGCTACACCTTC.

The CDR3 sequence: CASRAPGGSYGYTF. CDR3 in DNA: TGTGCCAGCAGAGCCCCCGGGGGGTCCTATGGCTACACCTTC. J is TRBJ1-2 and V is TRBV6-1; perhaps TRBD1 as D (5 bases). Per germline, CDR1 MNHNS and CDR2 SASEGT. CDR3 length: 14 amino acids. V lost 6 bases, J lost 4 bases, and 15 bases lay in between.

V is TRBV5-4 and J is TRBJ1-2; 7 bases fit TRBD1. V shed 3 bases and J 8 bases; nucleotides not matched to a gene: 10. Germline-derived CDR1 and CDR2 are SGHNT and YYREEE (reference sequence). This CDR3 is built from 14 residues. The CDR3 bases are TGTGCCAGCAGCTCTCCAAAGGGGGCCTGGGGCTACACCTTC. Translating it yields CASSSPKGAWGYTF. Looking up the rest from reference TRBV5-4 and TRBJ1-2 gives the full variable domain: ETGVTQSPTHLIKTRGQQVTLRCSSQSGHNTVSWYQQALGQGPQFIFQYYREEENGRGNFPPRFSGLQFPNYSSELNVNALELDDSALYLCASSSPKGAWGYTFGSGTRLTVV.

The CDR3 sequence is CASSPLGQGMGSEAFF. The CDR3 DNA sequence: TGTGCCAGCTCACCCTTAGGACAGGGAATGGGCTCTGAAGCTTTCTTT. J is TRBJ1-1 and V is TRBV18; TRBD1 aligns across 8 bases. The CDR3 has 16 amino acids. Germline V gene data show CDR1 as KGHSH and CDR2 as LQKENI. Trimming at V came to 3 bases and at J to 6 bases, leaving 12 bases not matched to a gene. The full variable domain, in which reference TRBV18 and TRBJ1-1 provide the parts outside the CDR3, is NAGVMQNPRHLVRRRGQEARLRCSPMKGHSHVYWYRQLPEEGLKFMVYLQKENIIDESGMPKERFSAEFPKEGPSILRIQQVVRGDSAAYFCASSPLGQGMGSEAFFGQGTRLTVV.

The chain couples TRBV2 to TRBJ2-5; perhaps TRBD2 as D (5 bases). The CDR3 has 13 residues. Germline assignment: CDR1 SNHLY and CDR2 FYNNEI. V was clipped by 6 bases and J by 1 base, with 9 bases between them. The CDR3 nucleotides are TGTGCCAGCAGGCAGGAGGTCCAAGAGACCCAGTACTTC. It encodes CASRQEVQETQYF.

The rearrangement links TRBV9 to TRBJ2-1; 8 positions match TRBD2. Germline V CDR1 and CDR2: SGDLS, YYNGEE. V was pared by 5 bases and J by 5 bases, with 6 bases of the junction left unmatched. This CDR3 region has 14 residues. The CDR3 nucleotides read TGTGCCAGCAGGCGCGGGGGGCCTGACAATGAGCAGTTCTTC. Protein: CASRRGGPDNEQFF.

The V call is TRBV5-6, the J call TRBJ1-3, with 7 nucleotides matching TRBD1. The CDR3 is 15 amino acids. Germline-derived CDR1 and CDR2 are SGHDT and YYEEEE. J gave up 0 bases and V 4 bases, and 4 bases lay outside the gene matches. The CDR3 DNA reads TGTGCCAGCAGCCCGCGGACAGGCTCTGGAAACACCATATATTTT. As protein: CASSPRTGSGNTIYF.

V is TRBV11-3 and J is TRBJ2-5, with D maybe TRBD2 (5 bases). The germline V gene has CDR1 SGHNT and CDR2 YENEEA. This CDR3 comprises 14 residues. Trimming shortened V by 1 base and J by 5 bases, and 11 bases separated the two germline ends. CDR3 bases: TGTGCCAGCAGCTTAGGGGCCGGGGTGGAGACCCAGTACTTC. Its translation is CASSLGAGVETQYF. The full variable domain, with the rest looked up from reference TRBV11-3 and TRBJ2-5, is EAGVVQSPRYKIIEKKQPVAFWCNPISGHNTLYWYLQNLGQGPELLIRYENEEAVDDSQLPKDRFSAERLKGVDSTLKIQPAELGDSAVYLCASSLGAGVETQYFGPGTRLLVL.

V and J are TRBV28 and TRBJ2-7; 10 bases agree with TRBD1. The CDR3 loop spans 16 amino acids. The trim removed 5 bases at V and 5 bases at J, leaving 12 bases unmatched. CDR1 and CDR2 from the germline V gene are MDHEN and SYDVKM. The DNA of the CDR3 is TGTGCCAGCAGTGCCGGCGGACAGGGGGTGTTTGACGAGCAGTACTTC. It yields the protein CASSAGGQGVFDEQYF.